The present T cell receptor beta chain was sequenced within a study of Graves' ophthalmopathy and Graves' hyperthyroidism. Using RNA transcripts, the TCR beta CDR3 regions were amplified. RT-PCR in the first round used HTBI primers; a second-round multiplex PCR followed. In TCRdb, the multiplex PCR reads were re-called with MiXCR into one record per CDR3 protein. The data show more than 1,000,000 distinct CDR3 sequences, roughly two fifths seen once. Germline values: CDR1 SGHTA, CDR2 FQGNSA. The CDR3 sequence is 16 residues long. Trimming shortened V by 5 bases and J by 2 bases, and 18 bases separated the two germline ends.

This sequence joins TRBV7-2 and TRBJ2-5, with D possibly being TRBD2 (6 bases). The TCR originated in an adult man with Graves' hyperthyroidism. The sample comprised peripheral blood or thyroid tissue (not recorded which). In DNA form, the CDR3 reads TGTGCCAGCAGCCCCGTGAGGAGGGCGGGTCAAGAGACCCAGTACTTC. This gives the protein CASSPVRRAGQETQYF.